The clone carrying this TCR beta chain was counted only a few times. Its cognate antigen is unknown. Germline V gene data show CDR1 as MGHRA and CDR2 as YSYEKL. V was shortened by 3 bases and J by 1 base, with 13 bases between the two germline ends. The CDR3 spans 16 residues. Built from TCR beta cDNA, the libraries had unique molecular identifiers in them. Each sample of about 0.9 to 10 million input T cells yielded roughly 0.5 million cDNA molecules, so each molecule approximated one T cell. TCRdb re-called the PCR reads through MiXCR, storing one row per CDR3 protein. The data hold hundreds of thousands of distinct CDR3 sequences, with roughly 29% observed a single time. This record belongs to a study of post-analysis software for immune sequencing data. The overall study: Recorded subtypes: relapsing-remitting, secondary progressive, progressive-relapsing; some patients unannotated. Study-wide results and limits: Samples from a shared batch, those prepared together, strongly co-clustered by F measure. Patients with multiple sclerosis recorded significantly lower normalized Chao1 diversity than controls, the study found. Patients used several TRBV segments, including TRBV5-6, TRBV5-1 and TRBV20-1, more often than controls.

The receptor's source is a girl aged 10-17 years with multiple sclerosis. This chain links TRBV4-1 with TRBJ1-5; possibly TRBD1 for D (5 bases). Sequenced sample: blood. The CDR3 region has the DNA TGCGCCAGCAGCCATGCCGGGACGAAGAGCAATCAGCCCCAGCATTTT. It yields the protein CASSHAGTKSNQPQHF.